This T cell receptor (beta chain) stems from a study of STAT5B mutations in CD4+ large granular lymphocyte leukemia. This clone was detected a few times. Its antigen is still unknown. Sequenced by immunoSEQ multiplex PCR; TCRdb stores in-frame clones only, minus some. This sample has 25,000 to 35,000 clones, with 70% to 75% found just once. Study conclusions and caveats: Compared with healthy controls (2/35), patient top clones favored TRBV06 (8/27).

The CDR3 loop spans 16 amino acids. Germline V CDR1 and CDR2: SGHDT, YYEEEE. Trimming pared 4 bases from V and 4 bases from J, leaving 20 bases between. This clonotype was sampled from a human donor in good health. V is TRBV5-6 and J is TRBJ1-2; a possible D gene is TRBD1 (6 bases). What was sequenced was CD4+ T cells from blood buffy coats. This CDR3 reads CASSLLPGDSPYGYTF. The CDR3 DNA follows: TGTGCCAGCAGCCTACTACCAGGGGATTCGCCCTATGGCTACACCTTC.